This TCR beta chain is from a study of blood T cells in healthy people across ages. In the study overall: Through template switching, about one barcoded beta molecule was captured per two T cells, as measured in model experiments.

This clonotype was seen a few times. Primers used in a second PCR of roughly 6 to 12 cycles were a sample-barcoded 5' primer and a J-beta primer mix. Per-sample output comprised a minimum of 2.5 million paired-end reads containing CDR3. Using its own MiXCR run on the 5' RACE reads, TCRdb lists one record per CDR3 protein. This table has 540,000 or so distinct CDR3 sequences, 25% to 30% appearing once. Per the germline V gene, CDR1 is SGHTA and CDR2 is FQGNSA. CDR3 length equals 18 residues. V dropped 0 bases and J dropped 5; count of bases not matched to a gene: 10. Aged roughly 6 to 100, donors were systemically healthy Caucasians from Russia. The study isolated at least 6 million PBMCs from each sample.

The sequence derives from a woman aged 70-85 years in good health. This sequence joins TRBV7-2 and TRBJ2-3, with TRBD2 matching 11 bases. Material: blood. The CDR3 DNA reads TGTGCCAGCAGCTTAGCCTACCCACTAGCGGGGGTGGGAGATACGCAGTATTTT. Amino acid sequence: CASSLAYPLAGVGDTQYF.